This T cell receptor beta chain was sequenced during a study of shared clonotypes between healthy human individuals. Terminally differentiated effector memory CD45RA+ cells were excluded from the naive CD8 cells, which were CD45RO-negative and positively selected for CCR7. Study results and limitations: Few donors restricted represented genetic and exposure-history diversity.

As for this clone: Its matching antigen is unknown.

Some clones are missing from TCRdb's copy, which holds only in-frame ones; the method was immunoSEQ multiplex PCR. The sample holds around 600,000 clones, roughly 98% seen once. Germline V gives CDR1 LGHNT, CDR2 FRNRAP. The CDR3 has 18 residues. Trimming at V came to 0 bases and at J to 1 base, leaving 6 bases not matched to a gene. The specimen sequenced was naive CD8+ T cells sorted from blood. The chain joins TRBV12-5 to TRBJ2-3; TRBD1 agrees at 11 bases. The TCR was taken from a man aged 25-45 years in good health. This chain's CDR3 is CASGLVPPGQGGTDTQYF. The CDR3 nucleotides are TGTGCTAGTGGTTTGGTACCCCCGGGACAGGGGGGCACAGATACGCAGTATTTT.